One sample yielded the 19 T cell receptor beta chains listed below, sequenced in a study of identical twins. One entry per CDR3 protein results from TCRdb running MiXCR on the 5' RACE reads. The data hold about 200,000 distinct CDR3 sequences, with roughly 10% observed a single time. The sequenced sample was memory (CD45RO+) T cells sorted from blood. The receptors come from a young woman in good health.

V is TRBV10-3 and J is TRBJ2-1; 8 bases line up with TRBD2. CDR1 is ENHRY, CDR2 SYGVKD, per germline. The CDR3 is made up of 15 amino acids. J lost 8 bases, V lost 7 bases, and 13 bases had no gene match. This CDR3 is CAIKPGLAGVDEQFF. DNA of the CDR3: TGTGCCATCAAACCCGGGCTAGCGGGTGTGGATGAGCAGTTCTTC.

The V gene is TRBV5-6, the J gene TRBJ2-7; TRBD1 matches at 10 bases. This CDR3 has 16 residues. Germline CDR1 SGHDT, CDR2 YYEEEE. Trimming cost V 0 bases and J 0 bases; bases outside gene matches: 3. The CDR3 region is CASSLGDRGNSYEQYF. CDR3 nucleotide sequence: TGTGCCAGCAGCTTGGGGGACAGGGGCAACTCCTACGAGCAGTACTTC.

CDR3 residues: CASSPMGGSYNEQFF. Here the CDR3 DNA reads TGTGCCAGCAGCCCCATGGGGGGCTCCTACAATGAGCAGTTCTTC. The chain is built from TRBV9 and TRBJ2-1; tentatively, D is TRBD2 (6 bases). The CDR3 totals 15 residues. V gave up 4 bases and J gave up 0 bases, with 11 bases separating them. Germline assignment: CDR1 SGDLS and CDR2 YYNGEE.

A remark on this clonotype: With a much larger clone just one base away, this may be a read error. CDR3 nucleotide sequence: TGCTGTGCTAGAGATTTGGGGAGGACCAAAAACATTCAGTACTTC. Protein product: CCARDLGRTKNIQYF. V and J are TRBV20-1 and TRBJ2-4; a weak D match, TRBD2 (6 bases). Germline V CDR1 and CDR2: DFQATT, SNEGSKA (reference sequence). The CDR3 spans 15 residues.

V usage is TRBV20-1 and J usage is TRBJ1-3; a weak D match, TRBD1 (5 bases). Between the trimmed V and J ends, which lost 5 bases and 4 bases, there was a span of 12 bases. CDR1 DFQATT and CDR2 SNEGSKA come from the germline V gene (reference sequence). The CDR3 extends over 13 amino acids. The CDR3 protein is CSAGGGLGNTIYF. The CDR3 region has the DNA TGCAGTGCTGGGGGGGGGTTGGGAAACACCATATATTTT.

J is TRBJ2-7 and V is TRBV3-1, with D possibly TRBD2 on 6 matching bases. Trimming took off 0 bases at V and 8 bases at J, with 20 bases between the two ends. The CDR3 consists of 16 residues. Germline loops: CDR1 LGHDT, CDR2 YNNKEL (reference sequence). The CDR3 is CASSQEDRDSHLKQYF. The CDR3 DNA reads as TGTGCCAGCAGCCAAGAAGATCGGGACTCCCACTTAAAGCAGTACTTC.

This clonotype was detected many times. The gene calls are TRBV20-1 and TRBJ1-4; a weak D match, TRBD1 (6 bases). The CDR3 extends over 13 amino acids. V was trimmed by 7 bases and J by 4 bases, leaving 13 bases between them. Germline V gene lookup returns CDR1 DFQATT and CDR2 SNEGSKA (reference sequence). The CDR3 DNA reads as TGCAGTGTCCAGGGGCCCGGTAATGAAAAACTGTTTTTT. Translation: CSVQGPGNEKLFF.

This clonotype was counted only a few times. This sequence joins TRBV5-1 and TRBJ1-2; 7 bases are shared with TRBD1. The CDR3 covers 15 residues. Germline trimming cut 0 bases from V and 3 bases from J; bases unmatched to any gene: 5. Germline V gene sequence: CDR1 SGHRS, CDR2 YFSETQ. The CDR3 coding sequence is TGCGCCAGCAGCTTGGATCCACAGGGGCACTATGGCTACACCTTC. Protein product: CASSLDPQGHYGYTF.

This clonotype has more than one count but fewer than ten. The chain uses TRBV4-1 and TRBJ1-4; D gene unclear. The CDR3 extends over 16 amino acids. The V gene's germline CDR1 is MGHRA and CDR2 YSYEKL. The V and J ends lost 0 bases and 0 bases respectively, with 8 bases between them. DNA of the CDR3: TGCGCCAGCAGCCAAGATTTCGTCTCAACTAATGAAAAACTGTTTTTT. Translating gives CASSQDFVSTNEKLFF.

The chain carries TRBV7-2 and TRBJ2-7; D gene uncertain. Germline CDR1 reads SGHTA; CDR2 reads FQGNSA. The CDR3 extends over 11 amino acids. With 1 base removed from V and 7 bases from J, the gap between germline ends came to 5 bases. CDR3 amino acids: CASSLGREQYF. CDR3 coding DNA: TGTGCCAGCAGCTTAGGGCGTGAGCAGTACTTC.

This CDR3 reads CATQRTSGSGNEQFF. The CDR3 DNA reads TGTGCCACCCAAAGGACTAGCGGGAGTGGGAATGAGCAGTTCTTC. The chain joins TRBV10-3 to TRBJ2-1; 13 nucleotides agree with TRBD2. The germline V gene encodes CDR1 ENHRY and CDR2 SYGVKD. V gave up 10 bases and J gave up 7 bases; unmatched junction bases: 10. This CDR3 is 15 amino acids long.

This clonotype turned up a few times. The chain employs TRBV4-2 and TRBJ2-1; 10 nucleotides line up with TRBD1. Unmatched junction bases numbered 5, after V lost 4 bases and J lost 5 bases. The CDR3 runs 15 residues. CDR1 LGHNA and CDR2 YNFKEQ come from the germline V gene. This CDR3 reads CASSPRDRGHNEQFF. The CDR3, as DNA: TGTGCCAGCAGCCCCCGGGACAGGGGCCACAATGAGCAGTTCTTC.

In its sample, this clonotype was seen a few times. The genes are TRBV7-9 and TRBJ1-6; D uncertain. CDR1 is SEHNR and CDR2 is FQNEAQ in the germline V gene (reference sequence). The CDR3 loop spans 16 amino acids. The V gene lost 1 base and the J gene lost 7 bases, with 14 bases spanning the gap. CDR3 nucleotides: TGTGCCAGCAGCTTAGGCGGGGAGAGGGTAAATTCACCCCTCCACTTT. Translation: CASSLGGERVNSPLHF.

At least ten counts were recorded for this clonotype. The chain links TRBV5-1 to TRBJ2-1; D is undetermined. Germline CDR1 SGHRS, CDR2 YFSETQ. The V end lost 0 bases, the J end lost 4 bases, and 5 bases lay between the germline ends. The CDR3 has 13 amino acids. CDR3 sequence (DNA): TGCGCCAGCAGCTTGGGGTGGTACAATGAGCAGTTCTTC. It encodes CASSLGWYNEQFF.

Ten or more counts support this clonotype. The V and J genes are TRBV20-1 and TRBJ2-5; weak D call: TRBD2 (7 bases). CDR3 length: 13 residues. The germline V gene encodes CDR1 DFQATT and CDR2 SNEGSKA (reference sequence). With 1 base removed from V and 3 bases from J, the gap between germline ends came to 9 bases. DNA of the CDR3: TGCAGTGCTAGAGTAGGGGGGGAAGAGACCCAGTACTTC. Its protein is CSARVGGEETQYF.

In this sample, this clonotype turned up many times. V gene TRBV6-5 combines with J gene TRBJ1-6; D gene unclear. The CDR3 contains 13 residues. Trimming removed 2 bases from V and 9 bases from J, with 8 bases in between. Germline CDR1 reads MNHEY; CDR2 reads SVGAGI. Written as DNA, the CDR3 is TGTGCCAGCAGTTACGAAGGGAGTTCACCCCTCCACTTT. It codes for CASSYEGSSPLHF.

CDR3 bases: TGCGCCAGCTGCGAAGGCAGGGGCTATAATCTACGGGGAGGCTACACCTTC. Its protein is CASCEGRGYNLRGGYTF. The rearrangement uses TRBV5-1 and TRBJ1-2; D is possibly TRBD1 (6 bases). V was shortened by 7 bases and J by 8 bases, with 30 bases between the two germline ends. The CDR3 length is 17 residues. Germline CDR1 and CDR2: SGHRS and YFSETQ.

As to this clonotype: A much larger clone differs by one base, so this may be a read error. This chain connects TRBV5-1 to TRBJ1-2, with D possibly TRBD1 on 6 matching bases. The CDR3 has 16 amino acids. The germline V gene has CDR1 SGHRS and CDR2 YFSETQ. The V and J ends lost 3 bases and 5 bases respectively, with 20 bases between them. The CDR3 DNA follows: TGCGCCAGCAGCTCGGGACATGGGTCATTTGTTTATGGCTACACCTTC. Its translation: CASSSGHGSFVYGYTF.

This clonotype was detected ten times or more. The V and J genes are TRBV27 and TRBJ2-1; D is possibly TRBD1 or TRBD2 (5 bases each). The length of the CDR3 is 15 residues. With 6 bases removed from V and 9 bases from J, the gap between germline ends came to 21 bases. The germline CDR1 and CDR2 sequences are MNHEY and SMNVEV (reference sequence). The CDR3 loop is CASSEIRDGFGEQFF. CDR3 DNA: TGTGCCAGCAGCGAAATCCGGGACGGCTTCGGTGAGCAGTTCTTC.